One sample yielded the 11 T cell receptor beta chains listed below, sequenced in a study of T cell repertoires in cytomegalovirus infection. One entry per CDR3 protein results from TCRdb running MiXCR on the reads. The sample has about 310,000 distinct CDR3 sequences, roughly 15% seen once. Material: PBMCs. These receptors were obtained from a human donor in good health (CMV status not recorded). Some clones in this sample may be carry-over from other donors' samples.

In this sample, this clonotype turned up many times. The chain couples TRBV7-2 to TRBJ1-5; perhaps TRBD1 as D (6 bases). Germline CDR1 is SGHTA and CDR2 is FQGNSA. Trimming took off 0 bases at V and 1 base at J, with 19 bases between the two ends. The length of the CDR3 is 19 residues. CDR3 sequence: CASSLAGGGRGSSNQPQHF. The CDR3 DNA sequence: TGTGCCAGCAGCTTAGCCGGAGGGGGGAGAGGGTCAAGCAATCAGCCCCAGCATTTT.

CDR3 coding DNA: TGTGCCAGCGCGGATCTTGGCGCGAACACCGGGGAGCTGTTTTTT. Translating it yields CASADLGANTGELFF. The chain links TRBV6-6 to TRBJ2-2; no clear D gene. CDR1 and CDR2 from the germline V gene are MNHNY and SVGAGI (reference sequence). V lost 8 bases and J 0 bases, leaving 13 bases between the germline ends. The length of the CDR3 is 15 residues.

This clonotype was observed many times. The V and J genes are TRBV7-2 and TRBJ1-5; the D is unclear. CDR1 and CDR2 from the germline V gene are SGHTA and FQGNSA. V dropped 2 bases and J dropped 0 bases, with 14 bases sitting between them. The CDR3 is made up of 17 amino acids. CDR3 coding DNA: TGTGCCAGCAGCTTAATCGTCGGGGTTTTTAGCAATCAGCCCCAGCATTTT. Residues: CASSLIVGVFSNQPQHF.

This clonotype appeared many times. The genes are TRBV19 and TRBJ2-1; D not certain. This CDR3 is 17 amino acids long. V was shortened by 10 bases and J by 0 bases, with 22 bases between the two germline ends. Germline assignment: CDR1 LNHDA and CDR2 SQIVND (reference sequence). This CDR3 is CATAKSPSGVSYNEQFF. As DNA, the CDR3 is TGTGCCACCGCGAAATCACCTAGTGGGGTCTCCTACAATGAGCAGTTCTTC.

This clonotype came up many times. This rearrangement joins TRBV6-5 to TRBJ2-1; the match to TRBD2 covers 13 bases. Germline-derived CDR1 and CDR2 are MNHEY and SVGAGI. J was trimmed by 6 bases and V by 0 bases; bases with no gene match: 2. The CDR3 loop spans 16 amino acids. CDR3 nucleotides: TGTGCCAGCAGTTACTCCGGGACTAGCGGGGTCAATGAGCAGTTCTTC. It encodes CASSYSGTSGVNEQFF.

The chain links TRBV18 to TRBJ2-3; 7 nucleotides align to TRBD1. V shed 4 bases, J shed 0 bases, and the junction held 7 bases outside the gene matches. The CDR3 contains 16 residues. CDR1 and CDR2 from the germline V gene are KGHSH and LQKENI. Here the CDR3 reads CASSLRGQSSTDTQYF. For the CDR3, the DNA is TGTGCCAGCTCACTACGGGGACAGTCTAGCACAGATACGCAGTATTTT.

The CDR3 region is CASSQVGLNTEAFF. In nucleotides, the CDR3 is TGCGCCAGCAGCCAAGTTGGATTGAACACTGAAGCTTTCTTT. V and J are TRBV4-3 and TRBJ1-1; D is ambiguous. The V gene's germline CDR1 is LGHNA and CDR2 YSLEER. The V end lost 1 base, the J end lost 0 bases, and 6 bases lay between the germline ends. CDR3 length: 14 residues.

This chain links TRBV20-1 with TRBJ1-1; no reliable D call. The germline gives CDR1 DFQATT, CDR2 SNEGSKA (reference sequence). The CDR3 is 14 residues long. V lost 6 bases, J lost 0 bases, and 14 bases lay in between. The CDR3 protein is CSAISGPMNTEAFF. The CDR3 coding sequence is TGCAGTGCCATATCGGGCCCGATGAACACTGAAGCTTTCTTT.

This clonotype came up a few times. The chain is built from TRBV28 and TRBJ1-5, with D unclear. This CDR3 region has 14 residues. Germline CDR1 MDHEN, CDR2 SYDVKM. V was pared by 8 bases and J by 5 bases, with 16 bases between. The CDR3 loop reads CASEGSSTDQPQHF. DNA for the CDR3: TGTGCCAGCGAAGGGTCTTCGACGGATCAGCCCCAGCATTTT.

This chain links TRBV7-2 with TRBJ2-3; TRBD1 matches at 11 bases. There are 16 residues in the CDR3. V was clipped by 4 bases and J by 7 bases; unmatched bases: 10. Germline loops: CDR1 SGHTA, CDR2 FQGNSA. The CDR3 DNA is TGTGCCAGCAGCTCACGGACAGGGGGCTCGGTTCATACGCAGTATTTT. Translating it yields CASSSRTGGSVHTQYF.

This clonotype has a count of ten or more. CDR3 residues: CASSRQSYGYTF. The DNA for the CDR3 is TGTGCCAGCAGCAGACAGAGCTATGGCTACACCTTC. V gene TRBV7-8 combines with J gene TRBJ1-2, with a possible D match to TRBD1 (5 bases). The CDR3 consists of 12 residues. V shed 5 bases and J shed 4 bases, with 8 bases lying between them. Germline-derived CDR1 and CDR2 are SGHVS and FQNEAQ.